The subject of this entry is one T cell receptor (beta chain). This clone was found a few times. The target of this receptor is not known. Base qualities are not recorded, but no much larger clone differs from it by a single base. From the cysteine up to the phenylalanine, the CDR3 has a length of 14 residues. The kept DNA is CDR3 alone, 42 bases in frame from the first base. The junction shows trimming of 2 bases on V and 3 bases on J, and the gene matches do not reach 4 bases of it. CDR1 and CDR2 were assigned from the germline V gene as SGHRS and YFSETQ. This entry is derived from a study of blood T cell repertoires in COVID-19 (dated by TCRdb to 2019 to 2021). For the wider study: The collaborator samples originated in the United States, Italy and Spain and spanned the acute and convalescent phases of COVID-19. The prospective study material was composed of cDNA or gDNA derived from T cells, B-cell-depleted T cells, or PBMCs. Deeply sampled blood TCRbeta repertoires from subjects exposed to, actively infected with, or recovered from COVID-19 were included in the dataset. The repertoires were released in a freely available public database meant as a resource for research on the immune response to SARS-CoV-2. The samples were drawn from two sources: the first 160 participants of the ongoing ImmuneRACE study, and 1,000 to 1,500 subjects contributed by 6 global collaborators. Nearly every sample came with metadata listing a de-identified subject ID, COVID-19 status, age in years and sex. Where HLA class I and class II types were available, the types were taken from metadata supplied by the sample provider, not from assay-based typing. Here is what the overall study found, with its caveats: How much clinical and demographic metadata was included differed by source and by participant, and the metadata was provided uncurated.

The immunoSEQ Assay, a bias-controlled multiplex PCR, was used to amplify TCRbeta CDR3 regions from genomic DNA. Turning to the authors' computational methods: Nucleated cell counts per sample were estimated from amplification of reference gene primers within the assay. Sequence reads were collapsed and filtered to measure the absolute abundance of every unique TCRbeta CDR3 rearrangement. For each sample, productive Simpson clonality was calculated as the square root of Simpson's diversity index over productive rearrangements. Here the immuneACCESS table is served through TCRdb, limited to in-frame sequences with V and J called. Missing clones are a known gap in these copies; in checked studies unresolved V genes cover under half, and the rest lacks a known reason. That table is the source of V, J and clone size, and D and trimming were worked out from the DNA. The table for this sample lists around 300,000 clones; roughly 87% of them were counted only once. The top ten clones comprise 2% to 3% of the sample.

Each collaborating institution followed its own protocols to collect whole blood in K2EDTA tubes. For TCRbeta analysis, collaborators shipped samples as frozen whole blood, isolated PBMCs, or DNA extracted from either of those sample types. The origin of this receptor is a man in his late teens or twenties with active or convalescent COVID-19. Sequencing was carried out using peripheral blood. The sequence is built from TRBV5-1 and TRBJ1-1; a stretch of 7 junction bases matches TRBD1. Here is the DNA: TGCGCCAGCAGCTTAGGGGGCGAGGACACTGAAGCTTTCTTT. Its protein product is CASSLGGEDTEAFF.